This entry concerns a single T cell receptor beta chain. The table lists this clone with a few counts. Its antigen remains undetermined. Base qualities are not provided; no much larger clone lies one nucleotide away. These data belong to a study of shared clonotypes between healthy human individuals (dated by TCRdb to 2020 to 2022). Describing the broader study: Three men and a couple of women, aged 18 to 49 years, made up the cohort. For each donor, CD4 naive and CD4 memory were each given three plates, CD8 naive was given two plates, and CD8 memory was given one plate. To estimate repertoire size and how much clonotypes are shared between individuals, the study performed deep sequencing of blood TCR repertoires from roughly five healthy adults. To increase sequencing depth and limit assay-specific biases, TCR repertoire library preparation and sequencing were carried out by different laboratories using diverse techniques. Each donor's leukapheresis produced roughly between about 0.9 and 9.5 billion PBMCs. Findings and caveats that apply to the study as a whole: Sampling was restricted to blood, and TCR repertoires in tissues likely differ from the TCR repertoires found in blood. Naive subsets generally had larger estimated clonotype richness than memory subsets. About 5% of naive CD4, 3.5% of naive CD8, 2.3% of memory CD4, and 0.35% to 0.4% of memory CD8 clonotypes were shared across a few donors. The genetic and exposure-history diversity represented was limited by the small number of donors. Pairwise subsampling led to the expectation that sequencing depth would affect the degree of clonotype sharing among donors. Compared with non-shared clonotypes, clonotypes shared by all four sorted-subset donors had higher generation probabilities. Rarefaction of sorted-subset datasets indicated incomplete sequencing despite the large sequencing depth.

For CDR1 and CDR2, the germline V gene (reference sequence) lists SEHNR and FQNEAQ. The CDR3, from cysteine to phenylalanine, totals 14 residues. The entry retains the CDR3 DNA only, 42 bases that are in frame from base 1. Trimming takes 5 bases off V and 2 bases off J; junction bases not matched to a gene: 6. Donors were healthy HIV-negative adults with no recently reported acute infections or vaccinations. Every donor was a Caucasian adult residing in Nashville, Tennessee, USA. CD4+ T cells were enriched by magnetic negative selection, after which naive cells were positively selected on CD45RA and the negative fraction was taken as the memory subset. After blood collection by leukapheresis, PBMCs were isolated using Ficoll-Histopaque density gradient centrifugation and then cryopreserved in the vapor phase of liquid nitrogen. Analytical flow cytometry was used to check the purity and quantity of every magnetically sorted T cell population. Each sorted fraction had its genomic DNA isolated and then quantified by UV absorbance on a Nanodrop 2000c.

Using the deep immunoSEQ assay, multiplex PCR amplified TCR CDR3 regions from genomic DNA. Genomic DNA extracted from each cell subset was distributed evenly over all wells of several immunoSEQ 96-well plates, and each plate served as one replicate. For sorted subsets, about 200 ng genomic DNA, equal to some 28,000 T cell genomes, was loaded into each replicate PCR. Purified libraries were measured with a Qubit 3.0 fluorometer, size-checked on a Bioanalyzer 2100, and measured again with the KAPA Library Quantification kit. Every immunoSEQ 96-well plate was sequenced on a dedicated single-read 150-cycle Illumina NextSeq 550 flow cell. Regarding the original processing steps: The immunoSEQ output contained only junctional sequences without quality scores, so filtering could not match that applied to full-length reads. To assign V/J genes and CDR3, sequences were annotated using PyIR, a Python wrapper for IgBLAST v1.9, with IMGT germline references. Any read was removed if the V/J assignment was weak (E-value above 1e-6), the CDR3 was missing, or the read contained stop codons, out-of-frame junctions, or ambiguous translated residues. V3J clonotypes were defined as sequences sharing an identical inferred V gene, J gene, and CDR3 amino acid sequence. The percentage overlap between two repertoires was calculated by dividing the number of shared unique clonotypes by the size of the smaller repertoire. Repertoire richness was assessed with RTK rarefaction, the Chao1 estimator, and Recon v2.1 estimates of unobserved clonotypes. Generation probabilities for all TCRbeta clonotypes obtained by the gDNA method from a handful of donors were computed using OLGA. Entries here come from immuneACCESS through TCRdb and include only in-frame sequences with V and J called. Some clones fail to appear in such tables; in the studies checked, an unresolved V gene covers under half of the shortfall, and the cause of the remainder is unknown. V and J calls and clone size are given by that table; D and trimming were obtained from the DNA. The sample data list just over 2,000,000 clones, and 85% to 95% of these were observed just once. 0.13% of the sample goes to the ten largest clones.

The sequencing input was naive CD4+ T cells sorted from blood. The label giving this sample's cell subset or site can be read as: CD45RA+ positively selected. The source of this sequence is a man between 18 and 35 years old in good health. Here the chain combines TRBV7-9 and TRBJ2-7, with 7 bases aligning to TRBD1. Read as DNA, the sequence is TGTGCCAGCAGCCAGGGACAGCAAACCTACGAGCAGTACTTC. It translates to CASSQGQQTYEQYF.